The sequence of this T cell receptor (beta chain) was determined in a study of T cells in Graves' hyperthyroidism and ophthalmopathy. The source material, RNA transcripts, was used to amplify TCR beta CDR3 regions. Primed by the HTBI set, a first-round RT-PCR was run on the TCR CDR3. Each CDR3 protein is one row after TCRdb ran MiXCR on the multiplex PCR reads. The table shows hundreds of thousands of distinct CDR3 sequences, with roughly 22% occurring only once. The TCR was taken from a man aged 30 to 39 with Graves' ophthalmopathy. The sample comprised blood.

Here the CDR3 reads CATSRGGRAGKDTQYF. The DNA for the CDR3 is TGTGCCACCAGCAGAGGAGGACGGGCGGGGAAAGATACGCAGTATTTT. The genes are TRBV15 and TRBJ2-3; possible D gene TRBD2, 6 bases. Per the germline V gene, CDR1 is LNHNV and CDR2 is YYDKDF (reference sequence). The CDR3 consists of 16 residues. Trimming removed 1 base from V and 5 bases from J, with 16 bases in between.